A selection of T cell receptor beta chains follows, all from one sample in a study of T cells in Graves' hyperthyroidism and ophthalmopathy. TCRdb re-called the multiplex PCR reads with MiXCR, one entry per CDR3 protein. The data contain 450,000 to 550,000 distinct CDR3 sequences, less than 25% of them singletons. Material for sequencing was blood. All receptors come from a woman under 40 with Graves' ophthalmopathy. The CDR3 runs from the conserved cysteine through the conserved F or W. D genes are given only for firm matches. Not all rows give a size; the values are once, few, many and, for expanded clones, a class.

>TRBJ1-5|NA|NA|TRBV3-1
CASSPGTLDQPQHF
TGTGCCAGCAGCCCCGGGACGCTAGATCAGCCCCAGCATTTT
>TRBJ2-7|many|NA|TRBV10-2
CASSTQDTYEQYF
TGCGCCAGCAGTACACAGGATACCTACGAGCAGTACTTC
>TRBJ2-7|NA|TRBD2|TRBV20-1
CSALKWREGLDYEQYF
TGCAGTGCTCTGAAATGGCGGGAGGGCCTGGACTACGAGCAGTACTTC
>TRBJ1-1|many|NA|TRBV10-3
CAISESSLNTEAFF
TGTGCCATCAGTGAGTCGAGTTTGAACACTGAAGCTTTCTTT
>TRBJ2-5|NA|TRBD2|TRBV15
CATSRTRTSVETQYF
TGTGCCACCAGCAGAACTAGGACTAGCGTGGAGACCCAGTACTTC
>TRBJ1-5|few|TRBD1|TRBV4-1
CASSQATGGGSINQPQHF
TGCGCCAGCAGCCAAGCGACAGGGGGCGGATCAATCAATCAGCCCCAGCATTTT
>TRBJ1-1|few|NA|TRBV7-3
CASSLGPLRTEAFF
TGTGCCAGCAGCCTCGGACCCCTGAGGACTGAAGCTTTCTTT
>TRBJ1-2|once|NA|TRBV11-2
CASSQEKGRGLYGYTF
TGTGCCAGCAGCCAAGAAAAGGGACGGGGACTCTATGGCTACACCTTC
>TRBJ1-4|NA|TRBD1|TRBV11-2
CASTTGGTGREKLFF
TGTGCCAGCACCACCGGAGGGACAGGGCGTGAAAAACTGTTTTTT
>TRBJ2-2|many|NA|TRBV30
CAWAAGLYVGGELFF
TGTGCCTGGGCGGCAGGGCTCTACGTCGGCGGGGAGCTGTTTTTT
>TRBJ1-6|many|TRBD1|TRBV27
CASSSNGQGFISPLHF
TGTGCCAGCAGTTCGAACGGACAGGGCTTTATTTCACCCCTCCACTTT
>TRBJ2-7|NA|NA|TRBV7-2
CASTLIRPGGYF
TGTGCCAGCACCCTAATCCGCCCCGGAGGGTACTTC
>TRBJ1-5|many|NA|TRBV19
CASSIEVNNQPQHF
TGTGCCAGTAGTATAGAAGTCAACAATCAGCCCCAGCATTTT
>TRBJ2-7|many|TRBD2|TRBV30
CAWSLSLAGAHSYEQYF
TGTGCCTGGAGTCTCTCTCTAGCGGGGGCACACTCCTACGAGCAGTACTTC
>TRBJ1-1|once|TRBD1|TRBV6-7
CAREFLTGGPRTEAFF
TGTGCCAGGGAGTTTCTAACAGGGGGCCCGAGAACTGAAGCTTTCTTT
>TRBJ1-2|many|NA|TRBV19
CASSMRSAPRYGYTF
TGTGCCAGTAGTATGCGGTCAGCACCTAGATATGGCTACACCTTC